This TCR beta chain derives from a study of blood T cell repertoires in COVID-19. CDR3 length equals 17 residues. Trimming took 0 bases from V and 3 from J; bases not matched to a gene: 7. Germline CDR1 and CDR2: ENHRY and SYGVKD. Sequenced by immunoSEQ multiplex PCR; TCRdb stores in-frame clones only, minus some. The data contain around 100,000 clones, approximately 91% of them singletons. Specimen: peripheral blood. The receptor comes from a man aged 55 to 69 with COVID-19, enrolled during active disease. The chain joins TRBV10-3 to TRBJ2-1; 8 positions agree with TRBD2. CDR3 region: CAISESWSGGHYNEQFF. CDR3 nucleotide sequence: TGTGCCATCAGTGAGTCTTGGAGCGGGGGCCACTACAATGAGCAGTTCTTC.